These 20 T cell receptor beta chains were sequenced from one sample in a study of blood T cell repertoires in COVID-19. TCRdb's table, derived via immunoSEQ multiplex PCR, lists solely in-frame clones and lacks some. The sample shows some 80,000 clones, 85% to 90% of them seen only once. The sequencing sample was made of peripheral blood. Source of these receptors: a human donor in a cohort sampled during active COVID-19.

V and J are TRBV6-5 and TRBJ2-3, with D possibly matching TRBD1 (6 bases). CDR1 and CDR2 (germline): MNHEY, SVGAGI. This CDR3 spans 15 amino acids. V was clipped by 4 bases and J by 6 bases, with 17 bases between them. This CDR3 reads CASSSQGSRLDTQYF. CDR3 sequence (DNA): TGTGCCAGCAGTTCACAGGGAAGCCGTTTGGATACGCAGTATTTT.

V usage is TRBV6-2 or TRBV6-3 and J usage is TRBJ1-1, with 7 bases identical to TRBD1. The germline V gene encodes CDR1 MNHEY and CDR2 SVGEGT. The CDR3 is 14 amino acids. V lost 2 bases to trimming and J lost 2 bases; unmatched junction nucleotides: 2. The CDR3 here is CASSYRGRNTEAFF. In nucleotides, the CDR3 is TGTGCCAGCAGTTACAGGGGGCGAAACACTGAAGCTTTCTTT.

The rearrangement uses TRBV5-1 and TRBJ2-1, with 8 bases aligning to TRBD1. The V gene end was trimmed by 0 bases and the J gene end by 6 bases; junction bases not matched to a gene: 8. The CDR3 covers 16 residues. Germline lookup yields CDR1 SGHRS and CDR2 YFSETQ. This CDR3 reads CASSLAGTGLGNEQFF. CDR3 DNA: TGCGCCAGCAGCTTGGCCGGGACAGGTTTGGGCAATGAGCAGTTCTTC.

The chain uses TRBV28 and TRBJ1-2, with 9 bases identical to TRBD1. The trim removed 4 bases at V and 2 bases at J, leaving 8 bases unmatched. This CDR3 has 16 residues. Looked up from germline, CDR1 is MDHEN and CDR2 is SYDVKM. The CDR3 nucleotides are TGTGCCAGCAGTTCACTTACCGGGACAGGGAACTATGGCTACACCTTC. Translating it yields CASSSLTGTGNYGYTF.

This clone was seen a handful of times. The rearrangement uses TRBV28 and TRBJ1-4; 9 nucleotides line up with TRBD1. V dropped 1 base and J dropped 8; count of bases not matched to a gene: 5. The CDR3 is 15 amino acids. Germline CDR1 and CDR2: MDHEN and SYDVKM. CDR3 DNA: TGTGCCAGCAGTTTATACGGGACAGGGCACGAAAAACTGTTTTTT. The encoded protein is CASSLYGTGHEKLFF.

V usage is TRBV7-9 and J usage is TRBJ2-2, with TRBD2 matching 9 bases. Germline values: CDR1 SEHNR, CDR2 FQNEAQ (reference sequence). This CDR3 contains 18 residues. The ends lost 2 bases at V and 7 bases at J; junction bases unmatched: 14. The CDR3: CASSLLMQREAFIGELFF. DNA for the CDR3: TGTGCCAGCAGCTTATTGATGCAGCGGGAGGCTTTCATCGGGGAGCTGTTTTTT.

The chain recombines TRBV7-9 with TRBJ2-1, with 8 nucleotides matching TRBD1. CDR3 length: 14 residues. Germline V CDR1 and CDR2: SEHNR, FQNEAQ (reference sequence). Unmatched junction bases numbered 3, after V lost 2 bases and J lost 6 bases. The CDR3 coding sequence is TGTGCCAGCAGCTTACAGGGGGCTAGCAATGAGCAGTTCTTC. It encodes CASSLQGASNEQFF.

In its sample, this clone was seen once. The V call is TRBV27, the J call TRBJ2-3; 8 bases fit TRBD1. Germline V lookup: CDR1 MNHEY, CDR2 SMNVEV (reference sequence). The trim removed 6 bases at V and 4 bases at J, leaving 9 bases unmatched. This CDR3 is 15 amino acids long. CDR3 sequence (DNA): TGTGCCAGCAGCCCCGCAGGGGGCAAGGCAGATACGCAGTATTTT. It yields the protein CASSPAGGKADTQYF.

The chain employs TRBV27 and TRBJ1-2; tentative D call: TRBD1 (6 bases). The CDR3 runs 16 residues. The germline V and J ends were trimmed by 4 bases and 7 bases, with 22 bases remaining between them. Germline V gene sequence: CDR1 MNHEY, CDR2 SMNVEV (reference sequence). In DNA, the CDR3 is TGTGCCAGCAGTTACCACGAGGGGGGGCGCCCTGTTGGCTACACCTTC. It encodes CASSYHEGGRPVGYTF.

This chain joins TRBV14 and TRBJ2-1; 10 nucleotides match TRBD2. Trimming at V came to 6 bases and at J to 7 bases, leaving 6 bases not matched to a gene. This CDR3 has 14 amino acids. CDR1 is SGHDN, CDR2 FVKESK, per germline. In DNA, the CDR3 is TGTGCCAGCAGTTGGACTAGCGGTCTTAATGAGCAGTTCTTC. Protein product: CASSWTSGLNEQFF. The complete variable domain, with remaining parts taken from reference TRBV14 and TRBJ2-1, reads EAGVTQFPSHSVIEKGQTVTLRCDPISGHDNLYWYRRVMGKEIKFLLHFVKESKQDESGMPNNRFLAERTGGTYSTLKVQPAELEDSGVYFCASSWTSGLNEQFFGPGTRLTVL.

This clone was recorded a few times. This chain links TRBV4-1 with TRBJ2-7; 7 bases align to TRBD1. In germline, CDR1 is MGHRA, CDR2 YSYEKL. CDR3 length equals 15 residues. Unmatched junction bases numbered 6, after V lost 3 bases and J lost 1 base. The CDR3 DNA sequence: TGCGCCAGCAGCCAGCCCCGGGACAGTTCCTACGAGCAGTACTTC. Protein product: CASSQPRDSSYEQYF.

Of note for this clone: The identical CDR3 is also encoded by other nucleotide sequences in the sample. V usage is TRBV6-5 and J usage is TRBJ1-1, with TRBD1 as a possible D gene (6 bases). This CDR3 region has 13 residues. The V gene's germline CDR1 is MNHEY and CDR2 SVGAGI. Deletions cut 6 bases from V and 1 base from J, with 9 bases between. CDR3 in DNA: TGTGCCAGCAGACCGACAGGGAACACTGAAGCTTTCTTT. Its translation: CASRPTGNTEAFF.

V usage is TRBV28 and J usage is TRBJ2-7; maybe TRBD2 (6 bases). The CDR3 extends over 17 amino acids. V was pared by 4 bases and J by 3 bases, with 22 bases between. CDR1 MDHEN and CDR2 SYDVKM come from the germline V gene. CDR3 DNA: TGTGCCAGCAGTTGGAGGGACTGGACACGCGTCGGCTACGAGCAGTACTTC. It encodes CASSWRDWTRVGYEQYF.

The chain links TRBV4-1 to TRBJ1-2, with TRBD1 matching 7 bases. J gave up 3 bases and V 5 bases, and 12 bases lay outside the gene matches. CDR3 length: 16 residues. Germline CDR1 and CDR2: MGHRA and YSYEKL. The CDR3 is CASSIHRGGAYYGYTF. The CDR3 DNA sequence: TGCGCCAGCAGCATCCACCGAGGGGGCGCTTACTATGGCTACACCTTC.

The chain links TRBV7-2 to TRBJ2-1, with TRBD2 identical over 16 bases. Germline trimming cut 5 bases from V and 15 bases from J; bases unmatched to any gene: 13. This CDR3 is built from 16 residues. CDR1 is SGHTA, CDR2 FQGNSA, per germline. Written as DNA, the CDR3 is TGTGCCAGCAGCCGGGGACTAGCGGGAGGGCGGACGTCCAGGTTCTTC. Translating it yields CASSRGLAGGRTSRFF.

The chain employs TRBV19 and TRBJ1-5; D call uncertain. Trimming shortened V by 5 bases and J by 6 bases, and 8 bases separated the two germline ends. This CDR3 spans 12 amino acids. Germline CDR1 LNHDA, CDR2 SQIVND (reference sequence). CDR3 bases: TGTGCCAGTAGTGTCCTCTCTCAGCCCCAGCATTTT. As protein: CASSVLSQPQHF.

This clone was recorded once. The chain joins TRBV5-4 to TRBJ1-2; TRBD1 aligns across 9 bases. The length of the CDR3 is 15 residues. The ends lost 0 bases at V and 8 bases at J; junction bases unmatched: 8. Germline CDR1 SGHNT, CDR2 YYREEE (reference sequence). CDR3 loop: CASSLGAGQGNGYTF. The CDR3 DNA follows: TGTGCCAGCAGCTTGGGCGCCGGACAGGGGAACGGCTACACCTTC.

The CDR3 coding sequence is TGTGCCAGCAGTTACTTACCTTGGACAGGGGTTGACAGGGGCACTGAAGCTTTCTTT. This sequence encodes CASSYLPWTGVDRGTEAFF. The chain uses TRBV6-2 or TRBV6-3 and TRBJ1-1, with 9 bases that match TRBD1. J lost 4 bases, V lost 1 base, and 16 bases had no gene match. From germline, CDR1 is MNHEY and CDR2 SVGEGT. The CDR3 length is 19 residues.

The sample holds a few counts of this clone. The J gene is TRBJ1-5, the V gene TRBV19, with a weak D call TRBD1 (5 bases). There are 14 residues in the CDR3. Germline V gene data show CDR1 as LNHDA and CDR2 as SQIVND (reference sequence). Deletions cut 5 bases from V and 6 bases from J, with 14 bases between. CDR3 nucleotides: TGTGCCAGTAGTTTCCAGGGTATAGGTCAGCCCCAGCATTTT. Its translation: CASSFQGIGQPQHF.

The sample holds one count of this clone. The J gene is TRBJ2-2, the V gene TRBV4-2; D is possibly TRBD2 (5 bases). The CDR3 contains 16 residues. Between the trimmed V and J ends, which lost 0 bases and 5 bases, there was a span of 13 bases. The germline V gene encodes CDR1 LGHNA and CDR2 YNFKEQ. CDR3 sequence (DNA): TGTGCCAGCAGCCAAGATAGCGTGCAGCATACCGGGGAGCTGTTTTTT. This sequence encodes CASSQDSVQHTGELFF.